Shown below are 5 T cell receptor beta chains from a single sample sequenced in a study of CD8+CD57+ T cells in acquired aplastic anemia. TCR beta VDJ combinations and CDR3 sequences were profiled from genomic DNA. In TCRdb, the reads were re-called with MiXCR into one record per CDR3 protein. The profile shows roughly 200,000 distinct CDR3 sequences, roughly three fifths of them singletons. Selection for sequencing was limited to patients who had shown CD8+CD57+ cell expansion by flow cytometry. The sequencing input was sorted CD4+, CD8+, or CD8+CD57+ T cells (not recorded which) from PBMCs. These receptors were taken from a human donor with aplastic anemia.

The chain recombines TRBV9 with TRBJ1-5; perhaps TRBD1 as D (6 bases). This CDR3 is built from 14 residues. Trimming took off 4 bases at V and 7 bases at J, with 15 bases between the two ends. Germline CDR1 reads SGDLS; CDR2 reads YYNGEE. The CDR3 loop reads CASSPTGHEQPQHF. CDR3 DNA: TGTGCCAGCAGCCCCACAGGGCACGAGCAGCCCCAGCATTTT.

The V gene is TRBV9, the J gene TRBJ1-2, with D tentatively TRBD1 (6 bases). The CDR3 consists of 16 residues. Germline assignment: CDR1 SGDLS and CDR2 YYNGEE. The ends were cut back, 5 bases at V and 6 bases at J, with 23 bases in the middle. The CDR3 here is CASSGGGTRTLDGYTF. The CDR3 DNA sequence: TGTGCCAGCAGTGGGGGCGGGACGAGGACCTTGGATGGCTACACCTTC.

This chain links TRBV19 with TRBJ1-6, with 8 bases lining up with TRBD1. V trimming: 5 bases; J trimming: 11 bases; junction bases outside the gene matches: 8. The CDR3 is 14 residues long. The germline V gene has CDR1 LNHDA and CDR2 SQIVND (reference sequence). Written as DNA, the CDR3 is TGTGCCAGTAGTTCGGACAGGGCGACGACACCCCTCCACTTT. Translating it yields CASSSDRATTPLHF.

The V call is TRBV15, the J call TRBJ2-6; D gene unclear. V was shortened by 0 bases and J by 0 bases, with 6 bases between the two germline ends. The CDR3 sequence is 16 residues long. The germline gives CDR1 LNHNV, CDR2 YYDKDF (reference sequence). CDR3 sequence reads: CATSRDVSSGANVLTF. In DNA form, the CDR3 reads TGTGCCACCAGCAGAGATGTGAGCTCTGGGGCCAACGTCCTGACTTTC.

V is TRBV6-1 and J is TRBJ1-5; D possibly corresponds to TRBD1 (5 bases). The V gene's germline CDR1 is MNHNS and CDR2 SASEGT. V was trimmed by 8 bases and J by 6 bases, leaving 17 bases between them. The CDR3 is made up of 14 amino acids. CDR3 DNA: TGTGCCAGCCAGGACGCAGGGTCGAGTCAGCCCCAGCATTTT. Translating it yields CASQDAGSSQPQHF.